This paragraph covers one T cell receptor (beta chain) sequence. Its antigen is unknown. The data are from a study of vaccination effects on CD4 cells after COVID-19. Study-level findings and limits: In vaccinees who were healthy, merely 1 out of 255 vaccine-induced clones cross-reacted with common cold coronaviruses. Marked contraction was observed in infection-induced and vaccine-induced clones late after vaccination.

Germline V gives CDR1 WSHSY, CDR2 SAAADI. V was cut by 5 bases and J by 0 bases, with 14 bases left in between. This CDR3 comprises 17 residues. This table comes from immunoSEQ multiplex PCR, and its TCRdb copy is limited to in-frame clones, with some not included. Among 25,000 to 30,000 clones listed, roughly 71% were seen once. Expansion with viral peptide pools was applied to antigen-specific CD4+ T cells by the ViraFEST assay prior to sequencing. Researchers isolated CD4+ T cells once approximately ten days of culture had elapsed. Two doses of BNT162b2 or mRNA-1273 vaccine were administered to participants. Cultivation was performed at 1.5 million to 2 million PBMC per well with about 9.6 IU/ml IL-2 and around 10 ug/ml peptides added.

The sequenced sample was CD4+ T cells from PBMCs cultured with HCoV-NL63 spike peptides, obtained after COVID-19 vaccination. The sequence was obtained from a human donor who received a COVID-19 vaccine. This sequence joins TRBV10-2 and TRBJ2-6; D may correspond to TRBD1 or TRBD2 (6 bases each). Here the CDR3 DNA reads TGCGCCAGCAGTCGGGGGCCGATGGTCTCTGGGGCCAACGTCCTGACTTTC. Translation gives CASSRGPMVSGANVLTF.